This is a list of T cell receptor beta chains from one sample in a study of technical replicates of blood from a handful of donors. The protocol was immunoSEQ multiplex PCR, while the TCRdb copy is restricted to in-frame clones and leaves out a portion. The data hold under 85,000 clones, with nearly 98% observed a single time. The sequencing sample was made of T cells isolated from PBMCs. These receptors all come from a human donor in good health. Both conserved end residues are part of each CDR3. D genes are given only for firm matches. Rows may omit the clone size; those that give it use once, few, many or a size class.

J gene: TRBJ1-2; D gene: .; clone size: .; V gene: TRBV9; CDR3 protein: CASSSSSRDGYTF; CDR3 DNA: TGTGCCAGCAGCTCCTCCTCCAGGGATGGCTACACCTTC
J gene: TRBJ2-7; D gene: TRBD1; clone size: .; V gene: TRBV6-5; CDR3 protein: CASSMGQGRYYEQYF; CDR3 DNA: TGTGCCAGCAGTATGGGACAGGGGAGATATTACGAGCAGTACTTC
J gene: TRBJ2-5; D gene: TRBD2; clone size: .; V gene: TRBV15; CDR3 protein: CATSRGGSGGEETQYF; CDR3 DNA: TGTGCCACCAGCAGAGGGGGCTCCGGGGGGGAAGAGACCCAGTACTTC
J gene: TRBJ2-2; D gene: .; clone size: .; V gene: TRBV5-1; CDR3 protein: CASSLDWTANTGELFF; CDR3 DNA: TGCGCCAGCAGCTTGGACTGGACTGCGAACACCGGGGAGCTGTTTTTT
J gene: TRBJ2-1; D gene: TRBD2; clone size: .; V gene: TRBV10-3; CDR3 protein: CAISEGTSGSNEQFF; CDR3 DNA: TGTGCCATCAGTGAGGGGACTAGCGGGAGTAATGAGCAGTTCTTC
J gene: TRBJ1-1; D gene: .; clone size: .; V gene: TRBV28; CDR3 protein: CASSLVGDTEAFF; CDR3 DNA: TGTGCCAGCAGTTTAGTCGGGGACACTGAAGCTTTCTTT
J gene: TRBJ1-2; D gene: .; clone size: .; V gene: TRBV6-6; CDR3 protein: CASSPLTSNYGYTF; CDR3 DNA: TGTGCCAGCAGTCCACTGACATCTAACTATGGCTACACCTTC
J gene: TRBJ1-5; D gene: .; clone size: .; V gene: TRBV28; CDR3 protein: CASRDNQGLGNQPQHF; CDR3 DNA: TGTGCCAGCAGGGACAACCAGGGACTCGGCAATCAGCCCCAGCATTTT
J gene: TRBJ1-1; D gene: .; clone size: .; V gene: TRBV28; CDR3 protein: CASRIRHLSTEAFF; CDR3 DNA: TGTGCCAGCAGGATTAGACACTTAAGCACTGAAGCTTTCTTT
J gene: TRBJ1-1; D gene: TRBD1; clone size: .; V gene: TRBV5-1; CDR3 protein: CASKTGANTEAFF; CDR3 DNA: TGCGCCAGCAAAACAGGGGCTAACACTGAAGCTTTCTTT
J gene: TRBJ1-4; D gene: .; clone size: .; V gene: TRBV10-3; CDR3 protein: CAISESTGRNEKLFF; CDR3 DNA: TGTGCCATCAGTGAGTCGACAGGTCGGAATGAAAAACTGTTTTTT
J gene: TRBJ2-7; D gene: TRBD1; clone size: .; V gene: TRBV5-4; CDR3 protein: CASSPGQGSYEQYF; CDR3 DNA: TGTGCCAGCAGCCCGGGACAGGGATCCTACGAGCAGTACTTC
J gene: TRBJ2-1; D gene: TRBD2; clone size: .; V gene: TRBV7-9; CDR3 protein: CASSPQGTSGNEQFF; CDR3 DNA: TGTGCCAGCAGCCCCCAAGGGACTAGCGGCAATGAGCAGTTCTTC
J gene: TRBJ1-2; D gene: TRBD1; clone size: .; V gene: TRBV25-1; CDR3 protein: CASSPGQGRGYTF; CDR3 DNA: TGTGCCAGCAGCCCGGGACAGGGACGTGGCTACACCTTC
J gene: TRBJ1-5; D gene: TRBD1; clone size: .; V gene: TRBV15; CDR3 protein: CATSRTRPGQGNQPQHF; CDR3 DNA: TGTGCCACCAGCCGAACCCGACCGGGACAGGGCAATCAGCCCCAGCATTTT
J gene: TRBJ1-1; D gene: .; clone size: .; V gene: TRBV9; CDR3 protein: CASSSGQPTEAFF; CDR3 DNA: TGTGCCAGCAGTTCAGGACAGCCCACTGAAGCTTTCTTT
J gene: TRBJ2-1; D gene: .; clone size: .; V gene: TRBV5-1; CDR3 protein: CASSMIISRVGNEQFF; CDR3 DNA: TGCGCCAGCAGCATGATAATATCGCGGGTAGGGAATGAGCAGTTCTTC
J gene: TRBJ2-7; D gene: TRBD1; clone size: .; V gene: TRBV7-7; CDR3 protein: CASSLQGDSPYEQYF; CDR3 DNA: TGTGCTAGCAGCCTTCAGGGGGATTCTCCCTACGAGCAGTACTTC
J gene: TRBJ2-1; D gene: .; clone size: .; V gene: TRBV7-9; CDR3 protein: CASSPTGVGYNEQFF; CDR3 DNA: TGTGCCAGCAGCCCGACAGGAGTCGGTTACAATGAGCAGTTCTTC
J gene: TRBJ2-7; D gene: TRBD2; clone size: once; V gene: TRBV9; CDR3 protein: CASSVGGSTYEQYF; CDR3 DNA: TGTGCCAGCAGCGTAGGCGGGAGTACATACGAGCAGTACTTC
J gene: TRBJ2-1; D gene: TRBD2; clone size: .; V gene: TRBV10-1; CDR3 protein: CASSDTGTSGSPYNEQFF; CDR3 DNA: TGCGCCAGCAGTGATACCGGGACTAGCGGGAGTCCCTACAATGAGCAGTTCTTC
J gene: TRBJ1-1; D gene: TRBD1; clone size: .; V gene: TRBV10-1; CDR3 protein: CASSPDRRAGAFF; CDR3 DNA: TGCGCCAGCAGTCCGGACAGGCGGGCGGGAGCTTTCTTT
J gene: TRBJ2-2; D gene: .; clone size: once; V gene: TRBV9; CDR3 protein: CASSVREGANTGELFF; CDR3 DNA: TGTGCCAGCAGCGTCAGGGAGGGGGCGAACACCGGGGAGCTGTTTTTT
J gene: TRBJ2-2; D gene: TRBD1; clone size: .; V gene: TRBV6-5; CDR3 protein: CASTAGGYTGELFF; CDR3 DNA: TGTGCCAGCACCGCAGGGGGCTACACCGGGGAGCTGTTTTTT
J gene: TRBJ2-2; D gene: TRBD1; clone size: .; V gene: TRBV11-3; CDR3 protein: CASSLAFAGQGFPGELFF; CDR3 DNA: TGTGCCAGCAGCTTAGCTTTCGCGGGACAGGGGTTTCCCGGGGAGCTGTTTTTT
J gene: TRBJ1-4; D gene: .; clone size: once; V gene: TRBV7-8; CDR3 protein: CASTLGGASNEKLFF; CDR3 DNA: TGTGCCAGCACCTTAGGAGGCGCATCTAATGAAAAACTGTTTTTT
J gene: TRBJ2-1; D gene: TRBD1; clone size: .; V gene: TRBV11-2; CDR3 protein: CASSLLDRGHNEQFF; CDR3 DNA: TGTGCCAGCAGCTTATTGGACAGGGGTCACAATGAGCAGTTCTTC
J gene: TRBJ1-4; D gene: TRBD1; clone size: .; V gene: TRBV23-1; CDR3 protein: CASSYTGVRLAGEEKLFF; CDR3 DNA: TGCGCCAGCAGTTATACAGGGGTGAGGCTAGCCGGGGAAGAAAAACTGTTTTTT
J gene: TRBJ1-2; D gene: .; clone size: .; V gene: TRBV5-1; CDR3 protein: CASSLDSYGYTF; CDR3 DNA: TGCGCCAGCAGCTTGGACAGCTATGGCTACACCTTC
J gene: TRBJ1-5; D gene: .; clone size: .; V gene: TRBV18; CDR3 protein: CASLTMEGQPQHF; CDR3 DNA: TGTGCCAGCCTCACCATGGAGGGTCAGCCCCAGCATTTT
J gene: TRBJ2-3; D gene: .; clone size: .; V gene: TRBV4-1; CDR3 protein: CASSHMGSFSTDTQYF; CDR3 DNA: TGCGCCAGCAGCCACATGGGCAGCTTTAGCACAGATACGCAGTATTTT
J gene: TRBJ2-7; D gene: TRBD1; clone size: .; V gene: TRBV7-9; CDR3 protein: CASSLSGGVDEQYF; CDR3 DNA: TGTGCCAGCAGCTTATCAGGGGGCGTCGACGAGCAGTACTTC